This T cell receptor (beta chain) emerged from a study of molecular identifiers for immune sequencing clone quantification. The CDR3 extends over 12 amino acids. From germline, CDR1 is LNHDA and CDR2 SQIVND (reference sequence). With 4 bases removed from V and 4 bases from J, the gap between germline ends came to 7 bases. In this sample, this clonotype turned up a few times. TCRdb ran MiXCR on the PCR reads and lists one entry per CDR3 protein. The repertoire holds about 640,000 distinct CDR3 sequences, with about 20% as singletons. The TCR sequence derives from a human donor in good health. Some libraries in this study had Jurkat cell RNA spiked in. Sequenced material: naive CD8+ T cells from blood, with Jurkat cell RNA spiked in. The subset here: FACS-sorted CD8+CD4-CCR7+CD45RA+ naive T cells. This chain joins TRBV19 and TRBJ1-2; no clear D gene. The CDR3 protein is CASSNGLYGYTF. The DNA for the CDR3 is TGTGCCAGTAGTAATGGCCTCTATGGCTACACCTTC.